This T cell receptor beta chain was found in a study of shared clonotypes between healthy human individuals (dated by TCRdb to 2018 to 2020). Describing the broader study: The cohort comprised two women and a few men aged 18 to 49 years. Different laboratories and diverse techniques were used to prepare libraries and sequence TCR repertoires, to increase sequencing depth and limit assay-specific biases. For each donor, CD4 naive and CD4 memory were each given three plates, CD8 naive was given two plates, and CD8 memory was given one plate. The study deeply sequenced blood TCR repertoires of about five healthy adults to estimate repertoire size and the extent of clonotype sharing between individuals. Leukapheresis yielded between about 0.85 and 9 billion PBMCs per donor.

Using the deep immunoSEQ assay, multiplex PCR amplified TCR CDR3 regions from genomic DNA. Extracted genomic DNA from each cell subset was distributed evenly across all wells of several immunoSEQ 96-well plates, and each plate was treated as a replicate. Each replicate PCR for sorted subsets received roughly 0.2 ug genomic DNA, equal to about 30,000 T cell genomes. Purified libraries were quantified with a Qubit 3.0 fluorometer, sized on a Bioanalyzer 2100, and re-quantified with the KAPA Library Quantification kit. Every immunoSEQ 96-well plate was sequenced on a dedicated single-read 150-cycle Illumina NextSeq 550 flow cell. In the source study's methods: The immunoSEQ output contained only junctional sequences without quality scores, so filtering could not match that applied to full-length reads. Sequences were annotated with PyIR, a Python wrapper for IgBLAST v1.9, using IMGT germline references to assign V/J genes and CDR3. Any read was removed if the V/J assignment was weak (E-value above 1e-6), the CDR3 was missing, or the read contained stop codons, out-of-frame junctions, or ambiguous translated residues. A V3J clonotype was defined by an identical inferred V gene, J gene, and CDR3 amino acid sequence. Percentage overlap between repertoires was calculated by dividing the number of shared unique clonotypes by the size of the smaller repertoire. RTK rarefaction, the Chao1 estimator, and Recon v2.1 estimates of unobserved clonotypes were used to assess repertoire richness. Generation probabilities were computed with OLGA for all TCRbeta clonotypes obtained by the gDNA method from several donors. What TCRdb holds here is the immuneACCESS table cut down to in-frame rearrangements. Part of the clones is not present; checked against another copy, under half of the missing clones reflect an unresolved V gene, and the others are unexplained. Clonal size and the V and J genes are those of that table, whereas D and trimming came from the DNA. The sample table shows approximately 720,000 clones, and around 92% are seen once. Roughly 22% of the sample is taken by the ten largest.

The paper as a whole reports these results and caveats: Rarefaction of sorted-subset datasets indicated incomplete sequencing despite the large sequencing depth. Because the study included only a small number of donors, the genetic and exposure-history diversity represented was limited. Sampling was limited to blood, and TCR repertoires in tissue likely differ from TCR repertoires in blood. Based on pairwise subsampling, the degree of clonotype sharing among donors was expected to be affected by sequencing depth. Compared with non-shared clonotypes, the clonotypes found in all four sorted-subset donors had higher generation probabilities. When four donors were compared, the shared fraction of clonotypes was roughly 5% for naive CD4, about 4% for naive CD8, 2% to 2.5% for memory CD4, and under 0.5% for memory CD8. Estimated clonotype richness was generally larger for naive than for memory subsets.

CD8 naive samples consisted of CD45RO-negative cells that were positively selected for CCR7, yielding a CD45RA+CCR7+ population without TemRA cells. Donors were healthy HIV-negative adults with no recently reported acute infections or vaccinations. All donors were Caucasian adults living in Nashville, Tennessee, USA. After blood collection by leukapheresis, PBMCs were isolated using Ficoll-Histopaque density gradient centrifugation and then cryopreserved in the vapor phase of liquid nitrogen. Analytical flow cytometry was used to check the purity and quantity of every magnetically sorted T cell population. Genomic DNA was isolated from every sorted fraction and measured by UV absorbance on a Nanodrop 2000c. Measured from the cysteine to the phenylalanine, the CDR3 is 15 residues long. The only DNA kept is the CDR3, 45 bases in frame from the first base. The germline V gene yields MGHRA for CDR1 and YSYEKL for CDR2. The V end loses 4 bases and the J end loses 0 bases, and a stretch of 11 bases separates them.

Remarks on this clone: Its antigen specificity is not known. Qualities for individual bases were not recorded, and no much larger clone is one base off.

The sequenced sample was naive CD8+ T cells sorted from blood. The label giving this sample's cell subset or site can be read as: CD45RA+CCR7+. Rearrangement joined TRBV4-1 to TRBJ2-3; the D gene remains uncertain. The TCR was taken from a man aged 25 to 40 in good health. The CDR3 sequence is CASSPLTASTDTQYF. The DNA sequence reads TGCGCCAGCAGCCCTCTGACGGCGAGCACAGATACGCAGTATTTT.